This T cell receptor (beta chain) was documented in a study of cytomegalovirus exposure and HLA in healthy donors. Findings of the study overall: Among the sequence variants, a highly shared cluster was likely an artifact of sequencing. Productive rates of about 90% or about 30% were seen for most TCR beta V segments in an earlier analysis. In a later analysis, at a false discovery rate of 0.05, 16,951 TCR beta sequences matched HLA alleles.

On this clone: What it recognizes is unknown.

The germline V and J ends were trimmed by 0 bases and 1 base, with 10 bases remaining between them. The CDR3 covers 15 residues. CDR1 is SGHRS, CDR2 YFSETQ, per germline. The donors gave bone marrow, and they were healthy. PCR primers comprised 60 Vbeta and 13 Jbeta primers. Profiling relied on immunoSEQ multiplex PCR, and the TCRdb table lists in-frame clones only, not all of them. Among tens of thousands of clones listed, about 83% were seen once. The chain has TRBV5-1 and TRBJ1-2; D possibly corresponds to TRBD1 (5 bases). Sequencing was carried out using PBMCs. The sequence was obtained from a boy between 10 and 17 years old in good health and CMV-seronegative. The CDR3 sequence: CASSLVPTDNYGYTF. CDR3 sequence (DNA): TGCGCCAGCAGCTTGGTCCCGACAGATAACTATGGCTACACCTTC.